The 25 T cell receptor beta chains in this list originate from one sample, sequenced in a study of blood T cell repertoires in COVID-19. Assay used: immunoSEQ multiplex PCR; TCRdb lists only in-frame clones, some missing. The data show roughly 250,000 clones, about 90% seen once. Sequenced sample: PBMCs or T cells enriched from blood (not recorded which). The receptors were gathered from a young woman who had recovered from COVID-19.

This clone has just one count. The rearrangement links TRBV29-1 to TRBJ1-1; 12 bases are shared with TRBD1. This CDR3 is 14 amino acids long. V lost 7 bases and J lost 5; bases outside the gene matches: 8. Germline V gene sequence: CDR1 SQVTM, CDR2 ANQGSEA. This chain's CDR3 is CSAGQGAVETEAFF. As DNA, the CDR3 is TGCAGCGCGGGACAGGGGGCTGTGGAGACTGAAGCTTTCTTT.

The CDR3 loop reads CASSLHGQGLGQETQYF. CDR3 sequence (DNA): TGTGCCAGCAGCTTACACGGACAGGGGTTGGGGCAAGAGACCCAGTACTTC. The chain has TRBV7-8 and TRBJ2-5; 9 nucleotides align to TRBD1. There are 17 residues in the CDR3. The J segment lost 2 bases and the V segment lost 2 bases, leaving 9 bases of the junction unmatched. CDR1 and CDR2 from the germline V gene are SGHVS and FQNEAQ.

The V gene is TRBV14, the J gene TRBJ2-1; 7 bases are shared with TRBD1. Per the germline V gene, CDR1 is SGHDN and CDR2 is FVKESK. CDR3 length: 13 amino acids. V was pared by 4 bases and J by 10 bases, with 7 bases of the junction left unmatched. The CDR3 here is CASSLYTGVEQFF. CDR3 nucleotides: TGTGCCAGCAGCCTATACACAGGGGTGGAGCAGTTCTTC.

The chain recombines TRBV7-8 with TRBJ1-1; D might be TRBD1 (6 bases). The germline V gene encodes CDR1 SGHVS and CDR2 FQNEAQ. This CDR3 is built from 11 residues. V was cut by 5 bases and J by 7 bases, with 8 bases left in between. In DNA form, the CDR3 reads TGTGCCAGCAGCGGCAGGGGTGAAGCTTTCTTT. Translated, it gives CASSGRGEAFF. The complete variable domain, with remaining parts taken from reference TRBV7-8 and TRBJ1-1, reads GAGVSQSPRYKVAKRGQDVALRCDPISGHVSLFWYQQALGQGPEFLTYFQNEAQLDKSGLPSDRFFAERPEGSVSTLKIQRTQQEDSAVYLCASSGRGEAFFGQGTRLTVV.

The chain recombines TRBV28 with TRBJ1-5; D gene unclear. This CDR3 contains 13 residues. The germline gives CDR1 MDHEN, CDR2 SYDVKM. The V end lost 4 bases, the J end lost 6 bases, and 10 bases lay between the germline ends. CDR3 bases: TGTGCCAGCAGTTCGCGGGTCTTTCAGCCCCAGCATTTT. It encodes CASSSRVFQPQHF.

The DNA of the CDR3 is TGTGCCAGCAGCTTAGTGCCCGGGGGGAACACTGAAGCTTTCTTT. It is translated as CASSLVPGGNTEAFF. V usage is TRBV7-2 and J usage is TRBJ1-1; tentatively, D is TRBD1 (5 bases). Germline V gene sequence: CDR1 SGHTA, CDR2 FQGNSA. The CDR3 contains 15 residues. The V end was cut by 1 base, the J end by 1 base, with 10 bases between.

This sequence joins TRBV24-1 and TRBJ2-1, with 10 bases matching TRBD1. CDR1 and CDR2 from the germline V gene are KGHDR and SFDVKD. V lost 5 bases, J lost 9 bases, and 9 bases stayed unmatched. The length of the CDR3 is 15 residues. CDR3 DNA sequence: TGTGCCACCAGTGCCCTCGGGACAGGGGTTCCTGAGCAGTTCTTC. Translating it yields CATSALGTGVPEQFF.

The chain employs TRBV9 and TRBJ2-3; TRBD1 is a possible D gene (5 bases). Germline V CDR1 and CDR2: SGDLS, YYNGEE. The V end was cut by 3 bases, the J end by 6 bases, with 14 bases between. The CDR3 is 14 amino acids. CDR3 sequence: CASSGSRGLDTQYF. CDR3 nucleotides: TGTGCCAGCAGCGGGAGTAGGGGTTTGGATACGCAGTATTTT.

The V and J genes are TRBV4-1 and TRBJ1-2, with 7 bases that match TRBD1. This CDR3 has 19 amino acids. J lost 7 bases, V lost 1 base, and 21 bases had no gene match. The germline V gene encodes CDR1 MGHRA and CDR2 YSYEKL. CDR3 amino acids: CASSQVGRTGSSASRGYTF. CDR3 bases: TGCGCCAGCAGCCAAGTAGGTCGGACAGGTTCAAGCGCGAGCCGTGGCTACACCTTC.

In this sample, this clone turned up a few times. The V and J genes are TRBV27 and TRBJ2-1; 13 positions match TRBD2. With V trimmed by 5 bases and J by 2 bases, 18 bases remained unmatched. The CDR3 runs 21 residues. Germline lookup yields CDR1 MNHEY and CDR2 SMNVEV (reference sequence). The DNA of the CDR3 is TGTGCCAGCAGTCGTAGACTTACCCGGACTAGCGGGGGCAGGCCCTACAATGAGCAGTTCTTC. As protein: CASSRRLTRTSGGRPYNEQFF.

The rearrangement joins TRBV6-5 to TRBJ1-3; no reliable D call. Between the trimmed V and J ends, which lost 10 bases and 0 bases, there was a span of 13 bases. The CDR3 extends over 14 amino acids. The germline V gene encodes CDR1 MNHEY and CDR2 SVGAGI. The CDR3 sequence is CATAPSGSGNTIYF. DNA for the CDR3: TGTGCCACCGCCCCCAGCGGCTCTGGAAACACCATATATTTT.

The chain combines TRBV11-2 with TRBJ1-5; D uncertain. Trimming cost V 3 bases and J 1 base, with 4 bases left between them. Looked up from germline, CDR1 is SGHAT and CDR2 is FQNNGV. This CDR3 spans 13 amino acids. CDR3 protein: CASSLESNQPQHF. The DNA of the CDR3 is TGTGCCAGCAGCTTGGAGAGCAATCAGCCCCAGCATTTT.

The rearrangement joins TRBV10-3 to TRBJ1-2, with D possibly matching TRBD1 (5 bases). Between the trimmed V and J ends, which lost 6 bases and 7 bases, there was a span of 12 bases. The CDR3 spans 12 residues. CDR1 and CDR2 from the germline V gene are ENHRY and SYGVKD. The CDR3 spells CAIRLQVGGYTF. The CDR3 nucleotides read TGTGCCATCAGACTACAGGTTGGTGGCTACACCTTC.

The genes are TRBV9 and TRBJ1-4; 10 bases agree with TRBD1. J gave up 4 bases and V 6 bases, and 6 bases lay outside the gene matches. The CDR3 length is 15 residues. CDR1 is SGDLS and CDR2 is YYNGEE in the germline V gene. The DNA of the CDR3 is TGTGCCAGCACCCCCGGGACAGGGGTTAATGAAAAACTGTTTTTT. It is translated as CASTPGTGVNEKLFF. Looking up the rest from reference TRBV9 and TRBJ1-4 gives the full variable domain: DSGVTQTPKHLITATGQRVTLRCSPRSGDLSVYWYQQSLDQGLQFLIQYYNGEERAKGNILERFSAQQFPDLHSELNLSSLELGDSALYFCASTPGTGVNEKLFFGSGTQLSVL.

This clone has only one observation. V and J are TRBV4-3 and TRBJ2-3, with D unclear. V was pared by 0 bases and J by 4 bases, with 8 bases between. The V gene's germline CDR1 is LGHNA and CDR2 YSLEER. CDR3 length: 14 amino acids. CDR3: CASSQDIPPDTQYF. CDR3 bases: TGCGCCAGCAGCCAAGATATCCCCCCAGATACGCAGTATTTT.

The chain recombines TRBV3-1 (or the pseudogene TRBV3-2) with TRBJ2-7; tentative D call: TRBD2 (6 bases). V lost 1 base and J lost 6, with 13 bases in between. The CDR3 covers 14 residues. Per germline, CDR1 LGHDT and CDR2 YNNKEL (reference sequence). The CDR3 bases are TGTGCCAGCAGCCAAGGGAGGGTGAGGTTCGAGCAGTACTTC. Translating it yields CASSQGRVRFEQYF.

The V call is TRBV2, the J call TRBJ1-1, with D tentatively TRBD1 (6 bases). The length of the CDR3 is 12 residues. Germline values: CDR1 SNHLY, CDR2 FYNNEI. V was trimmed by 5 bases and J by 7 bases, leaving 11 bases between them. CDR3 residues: CASSTGMSEAFF. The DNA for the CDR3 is TGTGCCAGCAGTACAGGGATGAGTGAAGCTTTCTTT.

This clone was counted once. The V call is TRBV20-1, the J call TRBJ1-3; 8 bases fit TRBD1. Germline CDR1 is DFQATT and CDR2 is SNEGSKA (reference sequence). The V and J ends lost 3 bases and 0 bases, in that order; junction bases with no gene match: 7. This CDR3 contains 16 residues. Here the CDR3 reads CSASFGTGLSGNTIYF. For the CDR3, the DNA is TGCAGTGCTAGTTTCGGGACAGGACTCTCTGGAAACACCATATATTTT.

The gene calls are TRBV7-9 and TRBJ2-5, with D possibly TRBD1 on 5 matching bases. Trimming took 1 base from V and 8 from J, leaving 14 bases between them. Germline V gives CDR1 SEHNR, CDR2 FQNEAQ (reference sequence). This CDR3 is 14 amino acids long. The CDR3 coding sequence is TGTGCCAGCAGCTTAGATTCCAGGGTGGGAACCCAGTACTTC. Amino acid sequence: CASSLDSRVGTQYF.

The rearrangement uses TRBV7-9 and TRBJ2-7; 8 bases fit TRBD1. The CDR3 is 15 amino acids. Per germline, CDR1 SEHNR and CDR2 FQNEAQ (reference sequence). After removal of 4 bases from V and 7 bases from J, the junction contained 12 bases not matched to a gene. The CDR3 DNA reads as TGTGCCAGCAGCTCCGTGACAGGGGCCCCAAGAGAGCAGTACTTC. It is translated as CASSSVTGAPREQYF.

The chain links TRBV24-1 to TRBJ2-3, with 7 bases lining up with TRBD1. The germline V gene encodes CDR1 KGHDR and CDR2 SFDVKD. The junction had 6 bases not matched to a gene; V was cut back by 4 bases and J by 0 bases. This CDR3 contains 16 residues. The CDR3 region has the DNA TGTGCCACCAGTGACCCCGGGACAGCTAGCACAGATACGCAGTATTTT. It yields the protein CATSDPGTASTDTQYF.

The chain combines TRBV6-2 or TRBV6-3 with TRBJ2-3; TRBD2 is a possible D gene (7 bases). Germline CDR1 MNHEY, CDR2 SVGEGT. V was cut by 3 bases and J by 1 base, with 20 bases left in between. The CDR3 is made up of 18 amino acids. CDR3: CASSYTDSLGGGTDTQYF. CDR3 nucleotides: TGTGCCAGCAGTTATACAGACTCCCTAGGGGGGGGCACAGATACGCAGTATTTT.

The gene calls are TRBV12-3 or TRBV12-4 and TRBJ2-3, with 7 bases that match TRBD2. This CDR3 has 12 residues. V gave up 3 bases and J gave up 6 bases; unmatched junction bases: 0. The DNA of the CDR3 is TGTGCCAGCAGTTTCGGGGGGGATACGCAGTATTTT. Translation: CASSFGGDTQYF.

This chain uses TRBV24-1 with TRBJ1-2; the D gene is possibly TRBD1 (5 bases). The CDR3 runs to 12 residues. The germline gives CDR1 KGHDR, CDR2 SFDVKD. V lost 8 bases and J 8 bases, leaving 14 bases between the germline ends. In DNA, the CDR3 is TGTGCCACCAACGGGGGTTCGGGCGGCTACACCTTC. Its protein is CATNGGSGGYTF.

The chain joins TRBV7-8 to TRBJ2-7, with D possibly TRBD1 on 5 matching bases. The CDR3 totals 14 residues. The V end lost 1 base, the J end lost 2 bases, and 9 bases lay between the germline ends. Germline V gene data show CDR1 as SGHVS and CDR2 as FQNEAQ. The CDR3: CASSLGQPPYEQYF. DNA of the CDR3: TGTGCCAGCAGCTTAGGACAGCCTCCCTACGAGCAGTACTTC.